This T cell receptor (beta chain) came from a study of blood T cell repertoires in COVID-19. Turning to the study itself: Samples taken during acute and convalescent COVID-19 were collected in the United States, Italy and Spain.

In the original processing: From reference gene primer amplification, estimates of nucleated cell counts were derived. Clones were read by immunoSEQ multiplex PCR, and TCRdb kept only the in-frame ones, dropping some. The V and J calls and clone size come from that table; D and trimming were worked out from the DNA. The sample has approximately 170,000 clones, 82% seen once. J lost 5 bases, V lost 4 bases, and 9 bases had no gene match. CDR3 length equals 14 residues. Per germline, CDR1 SGHRS and CDR2 YFSETQ. Input material: peripheral blood. This clonotype was obtained from a woman at least 80 years old with active or convalescent COVID-19. This chain uses TRBV5-1 with TRBJ2-7, with 7 bases matching TRBD1. Here the CDR3 DNA reads TGCGCCAGCAGCATTCGACAGGGCAACAACGAGCAGTACTTC. It is translated as CASSIRQGNNEQYF.